The source of this T cell receptor beta chain is a study of T cells in Graves' hyperthyroidism and ophthalmopathy. Study observations and caveats: Clonotypes that were expanded in thyroid above 0.001 mostly appeared in blood too. Model-based prediction identified ophthalmopathy a median 6.5 months prior to its onset.

The CDR3 extends over 16 amino acids. Germline lookup yields CDR1 MDHEN and CDR2 SYDVKM. The ends were cut back, 5 bases at V and 0 bases at J, with 15 bases in the middle. RNA transcripts gave rise to amplified TCR beta CDR3 regions. With the HTBI primer set, the TCR CDR3 went through a first round of RT-PCR. TCRdb ran MiXCR on the multiplex PCR reads and lists one entry per CDR3 protein. Of 450,000 to 600,000 distinct CDR3 sequences listed, 13% to 15% are singletons. This clonotype was detected many times. Its target is unknown. Hyperthyroidism had been newly diagnosed in patients aged 18 to 65, and its duration was under 2 months. For the diagnoses, clinical symptoms, serum thyroxine and TRAb, thyroid ultrasound and orbital computed tomography were used.

The rearrangement links TRBV28 to TRBJ2-3, with D uncertain. The sequenced material came from blood. The TCR was taken from a woman in her forties with Graves' hyperthyroidism. This chain's CDR3 is CASSNTPGRSTDTQYF. The CDR3, as DNA: TGTGCCAGCAGTAACACCCCTGGCCGGAGCACAGATACGCAGTATTTT.